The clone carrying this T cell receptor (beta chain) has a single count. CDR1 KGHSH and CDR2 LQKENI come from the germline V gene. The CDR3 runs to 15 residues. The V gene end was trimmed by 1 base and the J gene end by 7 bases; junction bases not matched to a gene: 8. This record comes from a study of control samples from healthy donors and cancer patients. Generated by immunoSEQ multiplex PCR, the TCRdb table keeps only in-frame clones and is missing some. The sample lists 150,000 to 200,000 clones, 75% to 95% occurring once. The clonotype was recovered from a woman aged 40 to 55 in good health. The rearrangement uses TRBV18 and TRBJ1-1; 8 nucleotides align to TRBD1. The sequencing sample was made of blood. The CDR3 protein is CASSPQLGQDNEAFF. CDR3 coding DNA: TGTGCCAGCTCACCACAGTTGGGACAGGACAATGAAGCTTTCTTT. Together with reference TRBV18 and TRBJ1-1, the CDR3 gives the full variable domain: NAGVMQNPRHLVRRRGQEARLRCSPMKGHSHVYWYRQLPEEGLKFMVYLQKENIIDESGMPKERFSAEFPKEGPSILRIQQVVRGDSAAYFCASSPQLGQDNEAFFGQGTRLTVV.